The 8 T cell receptor beta chains presented below share a single source sample, sequenced in a study of blood T cell repertoires in COVID-19. Profiling relied on immunoSEQ multiplex PCR, and the TCRdb table lists in-frame clones only, not all of them. The sample lists roughly 430,000 clones; roughly 86% were seen once. The sample consisted of PBMCs or T cells enriched from blood (not recorded which). Every receptor here comes from a woman aged 35 to 49 with acute COVID-19.

The genes are TRBV7-9 and TRBJ1-3; D is ambiguous. The CDR3 spans 14 residues. V lost 3 bases and J lost 0, with 6 bases in between. Looked up from germline, CDR1 is SEHNR and CDR2 is FQNEAQ (reference sequence). The CDR3 DNA reads as TGTGCCAGCAGCTTCAGGCCCTCTGGAAACACCATATATTTT. Its translation: CASSFRPSGNTIYF.

V gene TRBV5-4 combines with J gene TRBJ1-5; 10 bases agree with TRBD1. The germline gives CDR1 SGHNT, CDR2 YYREEE (reference sequence). CDR3 length: 16 residues. J was trimmed by 9 bases and V by 3 bases; bases with no gene match: 12. In DNA, the CDR3 is TGTGCCAGCAGCTACGCCGGGACAGGGGACCGGGGGCCCCAGCATTTT. This sequence encodes CASSYAGTGDRGPQHF.

The chain links TRBV6-5 to TRBJ1-5; D is possibly TRBD1 (5 bases). This CDR3 comprises 14 residues. Trimming cost V 5 bases and J 7 bases, with 15 bases left between them. Germline CDR1 MNHEY, CDR2 SVGAGI. DNA of the CDR3: TGTGCCAGCAGTCCGGGACTACGGGGGCAGCCCCAGCATTTT. Translating it yields CASSPGLRGQPQHF.

This rearrangement joins TRBV24-1 to TRBJ1-4, with D tentatively TRBD1 (6 bases). The CDR3 covers 16 residues. Germline CDR1 and CDR2: KGHDR and SFDVKD. Trimming cost V 4 bases and J 8 bases, with 19 bases left between them. The CDR3 loop is CATSDPHRAGKEKLFF. In DNA, the CDR3 is TGTGCCACCAGTGACCCCCACAGGGCCGGGAAGGAAAAACTGTTTTTT.

This clone came up a few times. The DNA of the CDR3 is TGTGCCTGGAGTAACCTGGACAGAAATAATTCACCCCTCCACTTT. Protein: CAWSNLDRNNSPLHF. V usage is TRBV30 and J usage is TRBJ1-6, with D possibly being TRBD1 (6 bases). Looked up from germline, CDR1 is GTSNPN and CDR2 is SVGIG (reference sequence). Between the trimmed V and J ends, which lost 2 bases and 5 bases, there was a span of 13 bases. CDR3 length: 15 residues.

The rearrangement links TRBV10-3 to TRBJ1-2; D is unresolved. CDR3 size: 15 residues. With 0 bases removed from V and 3 bases from J, the gap between germline ends came to 11 bases. Germline V gene sequence: CDR1 ENHRY, CDR2 SYGVKD. CDR3 DNA: TGTGCCATCAGTGAGTCGAGTGCAGGCGACTATGGCTACACCTTC. Translated: CAISESSAGDYGYTF.

The gene calls are TRBV29-1 and TRBJ2-7; 7 positions match TRBD1. Germline V gene sequence: CDR1 SQVTM, CDR2 ANQGSEA. This CDR3 comprises 13 residues. V shed 6 bases, J shed 2 bases, and the junction held 7 bases outside the gene matches. CDR3 loop: CSVKTGDTYEQYF. The CDR3, as DNA: TGCAGCGTGAAAACAGGGGACACCTACGAGCAGTACTTC.

This chain connects TRBV7-2 to TRBJ1-5, with 7 bases matching TRBD1. The CDR3 totals 14 residues. Germline CDR1 is SGHTA and CDR2 is FQGNSA. With V trimmed by 4 bases and J by 6 bases, 6 bases remained unmatched. CDR3 loop: CASSSQTGPQPQHF. The CDR3 coding sequence is TGTGCCAGCAGCTCGCAGACAGGGCCTCAGCCCCAGCATTTT.